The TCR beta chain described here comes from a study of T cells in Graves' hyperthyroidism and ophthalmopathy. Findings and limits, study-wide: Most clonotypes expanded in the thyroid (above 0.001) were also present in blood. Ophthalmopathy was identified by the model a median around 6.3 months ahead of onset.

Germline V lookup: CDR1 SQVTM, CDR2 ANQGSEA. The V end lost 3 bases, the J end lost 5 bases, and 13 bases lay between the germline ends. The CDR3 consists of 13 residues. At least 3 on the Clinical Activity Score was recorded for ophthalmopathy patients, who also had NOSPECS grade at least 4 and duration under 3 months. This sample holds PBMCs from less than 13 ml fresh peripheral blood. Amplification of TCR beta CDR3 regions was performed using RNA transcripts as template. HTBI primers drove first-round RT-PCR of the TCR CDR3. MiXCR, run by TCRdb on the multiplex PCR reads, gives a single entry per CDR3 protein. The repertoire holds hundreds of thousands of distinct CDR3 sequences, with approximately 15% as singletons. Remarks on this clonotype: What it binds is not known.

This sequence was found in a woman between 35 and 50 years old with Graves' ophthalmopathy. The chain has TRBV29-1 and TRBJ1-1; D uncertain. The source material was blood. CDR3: CSVDNSAGTEAFF. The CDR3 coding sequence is TGCAGCGTTGATAATTCGGCGGGGACTGAAGCTTTCTTT.